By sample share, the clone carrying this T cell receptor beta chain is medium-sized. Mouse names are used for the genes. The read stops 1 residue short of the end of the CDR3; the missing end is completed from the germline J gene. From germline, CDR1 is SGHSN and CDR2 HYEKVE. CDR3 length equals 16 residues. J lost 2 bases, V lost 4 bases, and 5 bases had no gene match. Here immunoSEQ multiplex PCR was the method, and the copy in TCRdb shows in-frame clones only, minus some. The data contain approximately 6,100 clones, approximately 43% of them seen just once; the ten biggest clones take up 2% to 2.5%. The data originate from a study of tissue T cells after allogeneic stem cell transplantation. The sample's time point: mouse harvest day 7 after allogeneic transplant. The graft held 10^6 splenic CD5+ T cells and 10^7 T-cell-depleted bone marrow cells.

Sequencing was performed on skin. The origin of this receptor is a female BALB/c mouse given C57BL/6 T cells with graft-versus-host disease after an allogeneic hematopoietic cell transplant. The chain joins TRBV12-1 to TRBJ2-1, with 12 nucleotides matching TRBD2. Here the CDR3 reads CASSRGLGGYYAEQFF. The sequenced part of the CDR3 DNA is TGTGCCAGCTCCCGGGGACTGGGGGGATACTATGCTGAGCAGTTC. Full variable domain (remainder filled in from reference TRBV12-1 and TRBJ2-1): DSGVVQSPRHIIKEKGGRSVLTCIPISGHSNVVWYQQTLGKELKFLIQHYEKVERDKGFLPSRFSVQQFDDYHSEMNMSALELEDSAMYFCASSRGLGGYYAEQFFGPGTRLTVL.